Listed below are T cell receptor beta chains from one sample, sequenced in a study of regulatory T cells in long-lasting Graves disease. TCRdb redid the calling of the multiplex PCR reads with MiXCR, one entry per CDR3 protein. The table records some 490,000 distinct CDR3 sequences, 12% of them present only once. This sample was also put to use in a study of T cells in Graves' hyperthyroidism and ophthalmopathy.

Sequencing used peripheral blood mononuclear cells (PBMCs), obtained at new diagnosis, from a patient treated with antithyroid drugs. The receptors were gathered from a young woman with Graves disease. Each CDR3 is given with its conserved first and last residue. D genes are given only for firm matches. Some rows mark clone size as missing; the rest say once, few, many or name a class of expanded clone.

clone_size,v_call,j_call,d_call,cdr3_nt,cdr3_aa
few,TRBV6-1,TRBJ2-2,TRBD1,TGTGCCAGCAGCCCCCGGGACAGGGGAATCACCGGGGAGCTGTTTTTT,CASSPRDRGITGELFF
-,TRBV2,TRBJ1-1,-,TGTGCCAGCAGTTCACAACAGGGATTGAACACTGAAGCTTTCTTT,CASSSQQGLNTEAFF
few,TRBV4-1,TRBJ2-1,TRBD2,TGCGCCAGCAGCCATCCCGGAGGTAGCGGGGGGGATGAGCAGTTCTTC,CASSHPGGSGGDEQFF
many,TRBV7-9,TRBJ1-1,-,TGTGCCAGCAGCTTAACTGGAGGCGGGGGCACTGAAGCTTTCTTT,CASSLTGGGGTEAFF
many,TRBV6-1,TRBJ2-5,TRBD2,TGTGCCAGCAGTGACTGGAGCGGGAGTCGCCAAGAGACCCAGTACTTC,CASSDWSGSRQETQYF
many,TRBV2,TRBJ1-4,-,TGTGCCAGCAGTGCGGACAGTCAAAATGAAAAACTGTTTTTT,CASSADSQNEKLFF
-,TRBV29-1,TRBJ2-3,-,TGCAGCGTTGAAAAGGGGCTTGCCACAGATACGCAGTATTTT,CSVEKGLATDTQYF
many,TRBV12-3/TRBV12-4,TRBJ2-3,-,TGTGCCAGCAGCCCCGTCGGCCGCACAGATACGCAGTATTTT,CASSPVGRTDTQYF
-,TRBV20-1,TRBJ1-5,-,TGCAGTGCTAGATTGGGAGCGGCCAATCAGCCCCAGCATTTT,CSARLGAANQPQHF
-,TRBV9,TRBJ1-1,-,TGTGCCAGCAGCGTCTCGGGACAATCCACTGAAGCTTTCTTT,CASSVSGQSTEAFF
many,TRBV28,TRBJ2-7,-,TGTGCCAGCAGGCTACTCCGGGACACCCCCTACGAGCAGTACTTC,CASRLLRDTPYEQYF
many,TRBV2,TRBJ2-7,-,TGTGCCAGCAGTGGGGGCCCCTACGAGCAGTACTTC,CASSGGPYEQYF
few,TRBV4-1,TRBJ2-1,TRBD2,TGCGCCAGCAGCCCATCACCCGCTAGCGGGAGGGCAGTCAATGAGCAGTTCTTC,CASSPSPASGRAVNEQFF
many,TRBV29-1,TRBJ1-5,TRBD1,TGCAGCGTAAGCGGGACAGGGGACCAGCCCCAGCATTTT,CSVSGTGDQPQHF
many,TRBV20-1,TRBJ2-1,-,TGCAGTGCTCCCGTAGGGGGAGCCCACAATGAGCAGTTCTTC,CSAPVGGAHNEQFF
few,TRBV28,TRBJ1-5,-,TGTGCCAGCAGTTTATTGTCGGGGAGCAATCAGCCCCAGCATTTT,CASSLLSGSNQPQHF
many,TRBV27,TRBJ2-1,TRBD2,TGTGCCACCCGTAAAGGGACTAGCCTGGATGAGCAGTTCTTC,CATRKGTSLDEQFF
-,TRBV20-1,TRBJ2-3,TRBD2,TGCAGTGCTAGAGATCTAGCGGGAGGGCAGTATACGCAGTATTTT,CSARDLAGGQYTQYF
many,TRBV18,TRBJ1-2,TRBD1,TGTGCCAGCTCATCATTGGACAGGGTGCATGGCTACACCTTC,CASSSLDRVHGYTF
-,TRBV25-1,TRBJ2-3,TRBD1,TGTGCCAGCGGACAGGGGTACCCAGATACGCAGTATTTT,CASGQGYPDTQYF
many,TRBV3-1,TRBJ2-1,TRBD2,TGTGCCAGCAGACCCGGCGGGAGAGGTTCCTACAATGAGCAGTTCTTC,CASRPGGRGSYNEQFF
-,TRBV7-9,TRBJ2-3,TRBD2,TGTGCCAGCAGCTTTCTGGGGGGGTCAGATACGCAGTATTTT,CASSFLGGSDTQYF
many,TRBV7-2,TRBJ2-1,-,TGTGCCAGCAGCCCAGACCGAATGAGGGACAATGAGCAGTTCTTC,CASSPDRMRDNEQFF
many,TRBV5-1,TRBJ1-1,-,TGCGCCAGCAGCGGGAAGACAGGTCAGAACACTGAAGCTTTCTTT,CASSGKTGQNTEAFF
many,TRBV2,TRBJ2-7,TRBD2,TGTGCCAGCAGTGAACTAGCGGGAGTGGGCGAGCAGTACTTC,CASSELAGVGEQYF
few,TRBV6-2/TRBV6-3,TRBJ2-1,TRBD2,TGTGCCAGCAGCCCCGCGATAGCGGGAGGATTCTACAATGAGCAGTTCTTC,CASSPAIAGGFYNEQFF
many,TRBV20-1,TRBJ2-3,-,TGCAGTGCTAGCTCCCAGATAAACACAGATACGCAGTATTTT,CSASSQINTDTQYF
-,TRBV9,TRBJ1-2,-,TGTGCCAGCAGCGTAGCAATAGGTATGGGCTATGGCTACACCTTC,CASSVAIGMGYGYTF
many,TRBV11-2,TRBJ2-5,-,TGTGCCAGCAGCTTAGATGCCCCGGTCGGGTGGTCCCAACAAGAGACCCAGTACTTC,CASSLDAPVGWSQQETQYF
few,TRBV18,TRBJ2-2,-,TGTGCCAGCTCAAATCCCGCGAACACCGGGGAGCTGTTTTTT,CASSNPANTGELFF
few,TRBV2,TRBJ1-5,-,TGTGCCAGCAGTGAGTATCCAGGGAGTCTTCTTCAGCCCCAGCATTTT,CASSEYPGSLLQPQHF
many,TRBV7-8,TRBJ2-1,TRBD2,TGTGCCAGCAGCCCTCGACTAGCGGCTAATGAGCAGTTCTTC,CASSPRLAANEQFF
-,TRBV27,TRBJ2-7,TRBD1,TGTGCCAGCAGCGAGAGGGGACAGTCGGACGAGCAGTACTTC,CASSERGQSDEQYF
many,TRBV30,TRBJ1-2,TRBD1,TGTGCCTGGAGTGGAGGACAGGTCTATGGCTACACCTTC,CAWSGGQVYGYTF
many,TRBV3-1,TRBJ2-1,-,TGTGCCAGCAGCCAAATGGAGGGGGTCAGCTACAATGAGCAGTTCTTC,CASSQMEGVSYNEQFF
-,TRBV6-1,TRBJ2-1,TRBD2,TGTGCCAGCGGGGAGGCGGGAGCCTATAATAATGAGCAGTTCTTC,CASGEAGAYNNEQFF
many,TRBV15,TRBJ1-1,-,TGTGCCACGACAGATGGGGACCCGGACACTGAAGCTTTCTTT,CATTDGDPDTEAFF
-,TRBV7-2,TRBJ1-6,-,TGTGCCAGCAGCTTAGAGACAGGATATAATTCACCCCTCCACTTT,CASSLETGYNSPLHF
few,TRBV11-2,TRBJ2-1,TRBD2,TGTGCCAGCAACAATGGGCAACTGGGGACTAGCGGGAGGTTGTACCATGAGCAGTTCTTC,CASNNGQLGTSGRLYHEQFF
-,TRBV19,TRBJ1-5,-,TGTGCCAGTAGACTCAGGGTCGGGCAGCCCCAGCATTTT,CASRLRVGQPQHF
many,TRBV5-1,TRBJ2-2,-,TGCGCCAGCAGATACAGGGTTTCGAACACCGGGGAGCTGTTTTTT,CASRYRVSNTGELFF
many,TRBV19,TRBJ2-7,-,TGTGCCAGTAGTATAGGACATGAAAGCTCCTACGAGCAGTACTTC,CASSIGHESSYEQYF
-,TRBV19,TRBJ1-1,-,TGTGCCAGTACCAAGGACAGCATGAACACTGAAGCTTTCTTT,CASTKDSMNTEAFF
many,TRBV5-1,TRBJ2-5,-,TGCGCCAGCAGCTTGAGGATGTCGGGAGAGACCCAGTACTTC,CASSLRMSGETQYF
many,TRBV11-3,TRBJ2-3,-,TGTGCCAGCAGCTTATTCGCAGATACGCAGTATTTT,CASSLFADTQYF
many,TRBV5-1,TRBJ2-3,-,TGCGCCAGCAGCTTTACGGGTAAAAGCACAGATACGCAGTATTTT,CASSFTGKSTDTQYF
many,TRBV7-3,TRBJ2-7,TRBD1,TGTGCCAGCAGCTCCCCGGGACAGGGGCATCACGAGCAGTACTTC,CASSSPGQGHHEQYF
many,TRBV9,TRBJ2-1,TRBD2,TGTGCCAGCAGCGTCCTAGCGGGAGGTCAGGATGAGCAGTTCTTC,CASSVLAGGQDEQFF
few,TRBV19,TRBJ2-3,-,TGTGCCAGTAGTAGCCAGGGCCTCCTTAGCACAGATACGCAGTATTTT,CASSSQGLLSTDTQYF
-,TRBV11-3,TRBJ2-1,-,TGTGCCAGCAGGAAGGACAGCTACAATGAGCAGTTCTTC,CASRKDSYNEQFF
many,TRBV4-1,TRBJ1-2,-,TGCGCCAGCAGCCAAGTCGTCTATGTCAGAGACGTTAATGGCTACACCTTC,CASSQVVYVRDVNGYTF